This is a list of T cell receptor beta chains from one sample in a study of patients and donors after allogeneic stem cell transplantation. TCRdb independently ran MiXCR on the RT-PCR reads; one entry per CDR3 protein. Among hundreds of thousands of distinct CDR3 sequences listed, roughly 13% were seen once. Material for sequencing was blood, either unsorted or a sorted T cell fraction (not recorded which). These TCRs come from a human donor who was either an allogeneic HSCT recipient or a stem cell or donor lymphocyte infusion donor (not recorded which). It is not recorded whose cells these are; they may come from a transplant donor. CDR3s include the opening cysteine and the closing phenylalanine or tryptophan. The order of the fields is J gene, clone size, V gene, D gene, CDR3 DNA, CDR3 protein. A D gene is named only where the DNA matches it firmly. Only part of the rows carry a size: once, few, many, or a class if the clone is expanded.

J gene: TRBJ2-1
clone size: -
V gene: TRBV12-3/TRBV12-4
D gene: TRBD1
CDR3 DNA: TGTGCCAGCAGTTTTGTCGGGACAGGGAGTGGAAGTGAGCAGTTCTTC
CDR3 protein: CASSFVGTGSGSEQFF

J gene: TRBJ1-5
clone size: -
V gene: TRBV6-1
D gene: -
CDR3 DNA: TGTGCCAGCAGTCCTTCGACCGATAGCAATCAGCCCCAGCATTTT
CDR3 protein: CASSPSTDSNQPQHF

J gene: TRBJ2-2
clone size: -
V gene: TRBV27
D gene: -
CDR3 DNA: TGTGCCAGCAGTTTGCTGGGGAAGGGCACCGGGGAGCTGTTTTTT
CDR3 protein: CASSLLGKGTGELFF

J gene: TRBJ1-1
clone size: -
V gene: TRBV19
D gene: -
CDR3 DNA: TGTGCCAGTAGTAATCGATTGAACACTGAAGCTTTCTTT
CDR3 protein: CASSNRLNTEAFF

J gene: TRBJ2-7
clone size: few
V gene: TRBV6-5
D gene: TRBD2
CDR3 DNA: TGTGCCAGCAGTTGGATAACCACTAGCGGGGCGTCCTACGAGCAGTACTTC
CDR3 protein: CASSWITTSGASYEQYF

J gene: TRBJ2-1
clone size: -
V gene: TRBV11-3
D gene: TRBD2
CDR3 DNA: TGTGCCAGCAGCTTCTCTGGGACTAGCACCTACAATGAGCAGTTCTTC
CDR3 protein: CASSFSGTSTYNEQFF

J gene: TRBJ1-5
clone size: -
V gene: TRBV6-5
D gene: -
CDR3 DNA: TGTGCCAGCAGTCACTCCTCGGGGAGTAGCAATCAGCCCCAGCATTTT
CDR3 protein: CASSHSSGSSNQPQHF

J gene: TRBJ2-7
clone size: once
V gene: TRBV27
D gene: TRBD1
CDR3 DNA: TGTGCCAGCAGATCTACCGGGACAGGGTGGGTCGAGCAGTACTTC
CDR3 protein: CASRSTGTGWVEQYF

J gene: TRBJ1-2
clone size: few
V gene: TRBV11-2
D gene: -
CDR3 DNA: TGTGCCAGCAGCTTAGTGGCAGGGGACTATGGCTACACCTTC
CDR3 protein: CASSLVAGDYGYTF

J gene: TRBJ2-7
clone size: many
V gene: TRBV5-6
D gene: -
CDR3 DNA: TGTGCCAGCAGCTTGGATCTAGCCTACGAGCAGTACTTC
CDR3 protein: CASSLDLAYEQYF

J gene: TRBJ2-1
clone size: few
V gene: TRBV7-3
D gene: TRBD2
CDR3 DNA: TGTGCCAGCAGCGCAGCGGGGTCCTACAATGAGCAGTTCTTC
CDR3 protein: CASSAAGSYNEQFF

J gene: TRBJ2-5
clone size: few
V gene: TRBV5-1
D gene: TRBD2
CDR3 DNA: TGCGCCAGCAGCCAAACTAGCGGGAGGGCGGAGGAGACCCAGTACTTC
CDR3 protein: CASSQTSGRAEETQYF

J gene: TRBJ1-1
clone size: few
V gene: TRBV2
D gene: -
CDR3 DNA: TGTGCCAGCAGTGCCGAAAAGGACACTGAAGCTTTCTTT
CDR3 protein: CASSAEKDTEAFF

J gene: TRBJ2-7
clone size: few
V gene: TRBV28
D gene: TRBD1
CDR3 DNA: TGTGCCAGCAGTTCGTCCCGGACAGGGTACCACGAGCAGTACTTC
CDR3 protein: CASSSSRTGYHEQYF

J gene: TRBJ2-1
clone size: -
V gene: TRBV3-1
D gene: -
CDR3 DNA: TGTGCCAGCAGCCAAGATCTAGCCCACAATGAGCAGTTCTTC
CDR3 protein: CASSQDLAHNEQFF

J gene: TRBJ1-5
clone size: -
V gene: TRBV6-2/TRBV6-3
D gene: -
CDR3 DNA: TGTGCCAGCAGTTCCCCTCCCACAGGGCTTTTGGCAGGGGAAGGCAATCAGCCCCAGCATTTT
CDR3 protein: CASSSPPTGLLAGEGNQPQHF